A selection of T cell receptor beta chains follows, all from one sample in a study of cytomegalovirus exposure and HLA in healthy donors. The data were produced by immunoSEQ multiplex PCR, yet TCRdb's version contains in-frame clones alone and is incomplete. Of tens of thousands of clones in the sample, roughly 94% were seen once. Specimen: PBMCs. All receptors derive from a woman in her late teens or twenties in good health and CMV-seronegative. Each CDR3 is given with its conserved first and last residue. D genes are given only for firm matches. The listing skips clone size in some rows; elsewhere it reads once, few, many or a size class.

len	abundance	j_gene	d_gene	v_gene	CDR3nt	CDR3aa
17	once	TRBJ2-2	TRBD2	TRBV5-1	TGCGCCAGCAGCTTGGTATTGACTAGCGGGAGCACCGGGGAGCTGTTTTTT	CASSLVLTSGSTGELFF
13	-	TRBJ2-7	-	TRBV6-1	TGTGCCAGCAACACAAAAACAGGGCCGCACCGGTACTTC	CASNTKTGPHRYF
11	-	TRBJ1-1	-	TRBV28	TGTGCCAGCACCTCGAACACTGAAGCTTTCTTT	CASTSNTEAFF
16	-	TRBJ2-1	-	TRBV7-7	TGTGCTAGCAGCTTAGGCGTGGGGGGGCTAGACAATGAGCAGTTCTTC	CASSLGVGGLDNEQFF
14	-	TRBJ1-2	-	TRBV7-2	TGTGCCAGCAGCTTAGTGGGCCGAAACTATGGCTACACCTTC	CASSLVGRNYGYTF
14	-	TRBJ1-6	TRBD1	TRBV11-1	TGTGCCAGCAGCTTATACAGGGGAAATTCACCCCTCCACTTT	CASSLYRGNSPLHF
16	-	TRBJ2-1	TRBD2	TRBV11-2	TGTGCCAGCAGCCCAATTAGCGGGAGGGAATACAATGAGCAGTTCTTC	CASSPISGREYNEQFF
16	-	TRBJ2-1	-	TRBV9	TGTGCCAGCAGCGCGGGCGGAGGGTCGTCCTACAATGAGCAGTTCTTC	CASSAGGGSSYNEQFF
15	-	TRBJ2-4	TRBD1	TRBV7-2	TGTGCCAGCAGCCTTAGTTTGGACAGGGAAAGGGTTCAGTACTTC	CASSLSLDRERVQYF
12	-	TRBJ2-1	-	TRBV9	TGTGCCAGCAGCGTCGGGTTGAATGAGCAGTTCTTC	CASSVGLNEQFF
14	-	TRBJ2-1	-	TRBV15	TGTGCCACCAGCAGCCCGGCGGGATACAATGAGCAGTTCTTC	CATSSPAGYNEQFF
14	-	TRBJ2-5	-	TRBV6-1	TGTGCCAGCAGTCCCCAGGGGCTCCAAGTGACCCAGTACTTC	CASSPQGLQVTQYF
16	-	TRBJ1-2	TRBD1	TRBV30	TGTGCCTGGAGTGCGACCCGGGACAGGGGGCTATATGGCTACACCTTC	CAWSATRDRGLYGYTF
15	-	TRBJ2-7	-	TRBV11-2	TGTGCCAGCAGCTTAGGTAGGACAACCTCCTACGAGCAGTACTTC	CASSLGRTTSYEQYF
15	-	TRBJ1-1	-	TRBV2	TGTGCCAGCAGTGGGGCCCAAGACATGAACACTGAAGCTTTCTTT	CASSGAQDMNTEAFF
14	-	TRBJ1-1	-	TRBV27	TGTGCCAGCAGCTCCAGACAGGCGGACACTGAAGCTTTCTTT	CASSSRQADTEAFF
14	-	TRBJ1-2	-	TRBV5-4	TGTGCCAGCAGCTTAGAACAGGATAACTATGGCTACACCTTC	CASSLEQDNYGYTF
14	-	TRBJ2-7	TRBD2	TRBV10-3	TGTGCCATCAGGAGCGGGAGATCTGGCTACGAGCAGTACTTC	CAIRSGRSGYEQYF
17	-	TRBJ1-1	-	TRBV19	TGTGCCAGTAGTATACAAACGGTAAGATCATGGAACACTGAAGCTTTCTTT	CASSIQTVRSWNTEAFF
15	-	TRBJ2-7	-	TRBV5-6	TGTGCCAGCAGCTTGTCTATAACAGGGCTCTACGAGCAGTACTTC	CASSLSITGLYEQYF
12	-	TRBJ1-1	-	TRBV5-4	TGTGCCAGCAGCTTTGAAGGGGCTGAAGCTTTCTTT	CASSFEGAEAFF
14	once	TRBJ1-1	-	TRBV6-6	TGTGCCAGCAGTTACCAGGGTGACGGCACTGAAGCTTTCTTT	CASSYQGDGTEAFF
14	-	TRBJ2-5	TRBD1	TRBV13	TGTGCCAGCAGCTGGACAGGGGTTTCGGAGACCCAGTACTTC	CASSWTGVSETQYF
14	-	TRBJ2-5	TRBD2	TRBV7-8	TGTGCCACCCTTGCGGGGGGTCTAGAGGAGACCCAGTACTTC	CATLAGGLEETQYF
15	-	TRBJ2-1	TRBD1	TRBV4-1	TGCGCCAGCAGCTTCGACAGGGGTTCCTACAATGAGCAGTTCTTC	CASSFDRGSYNEQFF
15	-	TRBJ2-6	-	TRBV5-4	TGTGCCAGCAGCTTCCCAGTTGGTGGGGCCAACGTCCTGACTTTC	CASSFPVGGANVLTF
15	once	TRBJ2-1	-	TRBV7-9	TGTGCCAGCAGCTTAGCTAGGGAGGTCCGCAATGAGCAGTTCTTC	CASSLAREVRNEQFF
19	-	TRBJ2-1	-	TRBV7-2	TGTGCCAGCAGCTTAGGATCCGACAGCCAATTTCGCTCCTACAATGAGCAGTTCTTC	CASSLGSDSQFRSYNEQFF
13	-	TRBJ1-2	-	TRBV6-6	TGTGCCAGCTATTTAGAGGGGGACTATGGCTACACCTTC	CASYLEGDYGYTF
11	-	TRBJ1-2	-	TRBV6-6	TGTGGGTCCCGGGGGGCAGGCGGCTACACCTTC	CGSRGAGGYTF
16	-	TRBJ1-1	-	TRBV11-2	TGTGCCAGCAGCTTAGATCGGGGGGGCGCCCGCACTGAAGCTTTCTTT	CASSLDRGGARTEAFF
15	once	TRBJ2-1	-	TRBV19	TGTGCCAGTAGTATAACAGGCAATTCCTACAATGAGCAGTTCTTC	CASSITGNSYNEQFF
15	-	TRBJ2-7	TRBD1	TRBV6-1	TGTGCCAGCAGATTGGGACAGGGGACCCCATACGAGCAGTACTTC	CASRLGQGTPYEQYF
14	-	TRBJ1-5	-	TRBV6-5	TGTGCCAGCAGCAAAGCATCCCTAAATCAGCCCCAGCATTTT	CASSKASLNQPQHF
13	-	TRBJ2-7	TRBD1	TRBV10-1	TGCGCCAGCGGGACAGGTGACTCCTACGAGCAGTACTTC	CASGTGDSYEQYF
12	-	TRBJ1-1	-	TRBV11-2	TGTGCCAGCAGCTTAGTAAACAATGAAGCTTTCTTT	CASSLVNNEAFF
16	once	TRBJ2-4	-	TRBV4-1	TGCGCCAGCAGCTCTCGGACAGTCCTAGCCAAAAACATTCAGTACTTC	CASSSRTVLAKNIQYF
15	-	TRBJ1-5	-	TRBV27	TGTGCCATTCGGGCCCAGGGTTATAGCAATCAGCCCCAGCATTTT	CAIRAQGYSNQPQHF
16	-	TRBJ2-7	TRBD2	TRBV14	TGTGCCAGCAGCCTCTCTATTGGGACTAATCCCTACGAGCAGTACTTC	CASSLSIGTNPYEQYF
13	-	TRBJ2-7	-	TRBV27	TGTGCCAGCAGTTTAGCAGGGTTTTACGAGCAGTACTTC	CASSLAGFYEQYF
16	-	TRBJ2-3	TRBD2	TRBV4-1	TGCGCCAGCAGCCAGCCAAGCGGGAGTGGGACAGATACGCAGTATTTT	CASSQPSGSGTDTQYF
14	few	TRBJ2-7	TRBD1	TRBV29-1	TGCAGCGCTAGGGGGGGACAGGGTCAATACGAGCAGTACTTC	CSARGGQGQYEQYF
15	-	TRBJ2-7	-	TRBV5-6	TGTGCCAGCAGCCCTGGTCCAGGGGTGGGCTACGAGCAGTACTTC	CASSPGPGVGYEQYF
16	-	TRBJ2-6	-	TRBV6-6	TGTGCCAGCAGTTACGCAGATCGCTCTGGGGCCAACGTCCTGACTTTT	CASSYADRSGANVLTF